Listed below are T cell receptor beta chains from one sample, sequenced in a study of post-analysis software for immune sequencing data. TCRdb reanalysed the PCR reads using MiXCR and keeps one entry per CDR3 protein. The table shows 550,000 to 700,000 distinct CDR3 sequences, with 44% occurring only once. Sample: blood. These receptors originate from a girl aged 5-17 years with multiple sclerosis. CDR3s include the opening cysteine and the closing phenylalanine or tryptophan. A D gene is named only where the DNA matches it firmly. Only part of the rows carry a size: once, few, many, or a class if the clone is expanded.

clone_size,v_call,cdr3_length,j_call,d_call,cdr3_nt,cdr3_aa
few,TRBV6-6,14,TRBJ2-7,NA,TGTGCCAGCAGTTACTTCAACAGGGCCTACGAGCAGTACTTC,CASSYFNRAYEQYF
few,TRBV7-2,15,TRBJ2-1,TRBD2,TGTGCCAGCAGCTTAAATCGGGGGGGACTAAATGAGCAGTTCTTC,CASSLNRGGLNEQFF
few,TRBV20-1,13,TRBJ2-5,NA,TGCAGTGCTAGTTTACGGGGGGCGGAGACCCAGTACTTC,CSASLRGAETQYF
NA,TRBV5-1,12,TRBJ2-3,NA,TGCGCCAGCAGGACCCCTGAGGATACGCAGTATTTT,CASRTPEDTQYF
NA,TRBV12-3/TRBV12-4,15,TRBJ2-7,TRBD1,TGTGCCAGCAGTTCCAGACAGGGGAGAGCCTACGAGCAGTACTTC,CASSSRQGRAYEQYF
NA,TRBV6-2/TRBV6-3,12,TRBJ2-1,NA,TGTACCAGCAGTCCATATTACAATGAGCAGTTCTTC,CTSSPYYNEQFF
NA,TRBV7-9,17,TRBJ2-7,TRBD2,TGTGCCAGCAGCCCCGGCGTCGGGACTAGCGTCAGCTACGAGCAGTACTTC,CASSPGVGTSVSYEQYF
NA,TRBV24-1,17,TRBJ2-5,NA,TGTGCCACCAGTGATTTAAGGTCTGGGGTGATTCAAGAGACCCAGTACTTC,CATSDLRSGVIQETQYF
few,TRBV10-3,14,TRBJ1-1,NA,TGTGCCATCAGTGAGGGAGATCCGGGACAATTCCTTTTCTTT,CAISEGDPGQFLFF
NA,TRBV29-1,13,TRBJ2-2,NA,TGCAGCGCTACCGAGCCGGACACCGGGGAGCTGTTTTTT,CSATEPDTGELFF
NA,TRBV4-1,17,TRBJ2-7,NA,TGCGCCAGCAGCCAAGTGTTCAGGGCCAGCTCCTACAATGAGCAGTACTTC,CASSQVFRASSYNEQYF
NA,TRBV4-1,14,TRBJ1-5,NA,TGCGCCAACAGCCAGGGCAAGGTTCATCAGCCCCAGCATTTT,CANSQGKVHQPQHF
few,TRBV10-3,12,TRBJ1-1,TRBD1,TGTGCCTCAGGACAGGGAGCCACTGAAGCTTTCTTT,CASGQGATEAFF
NA,TRBV4-1,15,TRBJ2-1,NA,TGCGCCAGCAGCCAGGGTGGGCTAGAAGTGCTCGAGCAGTTCTTC,CASSQGGLEVLEQFF
few,TRBV7-9,12,TRBJ2-7,NA,TGTGCCAGCACCACCCGAGGGGACGAGCAGTACTTC,CASTTRGDEQYF
NA,TRBV7-3,17,TRBJ1-2,NA,TGTGCCAGCAGCTTAACTTACGCGACGGAAGCTAACTATGGCTACACCTTC,CASSLTYATEANYGYTF
few,TRBV5-1,15,TRBJ2-7,TRBD1,TGCGCCAGCAGCAGGGGACAGGGTCGATCCTACGAGCAGTACTTC,CASSRGQGRSYEQYF
NA,TRBV7-9,18,TRBJ2-3,TRBD2,TGTGCCAGCAGCGCGGGACTAGCGGGGGGCCTTAGCACAGATACGCAGTATTTT,CASSAGLAGGLSTDTQYF
NA,TRBV5-5,16,TRBJ1-5,NA,TGTGCCAGCAGCTACGATTACGGACAGTACAATCAGCCCCAGCATTTT,CASSYDYGQYNQPQHF
NA,TRBV15,14,TRBJ2-3,NA,TGTGCCACCAGCAGAGATTTTAGCACAGATACGCAGTATTTT,CATSRDFSTDTQYF
few,TRBV25-1,13,TRBJ1-2,NA,TGTGCCAGCAGTGGACAGGTCTCCTATGGCTACACCTTC,CASSGQVSYGYTF
NA,TRBV7-3,15,TRBJ2-1,TRBD1,TGTGCCAGCAGCTCCCCGGGACAGGGATCCAATGAGCAGTTCTTC,CASSSPGQGSNEQFF
few,TRBV6-1,15,TRBJ1-2,TRBD1,TGTGCCAGCAAGGTCGGGACAGGGGCTGACTATGGCTACACCTTC,CASKVGTGADYGYTF
few,TRBV12-3/TRBV12-4,17,TRBJ1-2,TRBD1,TGTGCCAGCAGTTTCCAGGGCAGGGGGCTTGCTAACTATGGCTACACCTTC,CASSFQGRGLANYGYTF
NA,TRBV12-3/TRBV12-4,13,TRBJ1-2,NA,TGTGCCAGCAGTACGAACACTGGCTATGGCTACACCTTC,CASSTNTGYGYTF
NA,TRBV3-1,17,TRBJ2-7,NA,TGTGCCAGCAGCCAAGTCGGAGCGGTTAGGGGATCCTACGAGCAGTACTTC,CASSQVGAVRGSYEQYF
few,TRBV12-3/TRBV12-4,15,TRBJ2-3,NA,TGTGCCAGCAGGCAACAGTTTTCTAGCACAGATACGCAGTATTTT,CASRQQFSSTDTQYF
NA,TRBV14,16,TRBJ2-3,TRBD2,TGTGCCAGCAGCCATAATACTGGACTAGCAGGAGATACGCAGTATTTT,CASSHNTGLAGDTQYF
NA,TRBV7-2,16,TRBJ2-7,TRBD2,TGTGCCAGCAGCTTAGGGTGGCTAGCGGGAGACTACGAGCAGTACTTC,CASSLGWLAGDYEQYF
NA,TRBV7-2,13,TRBJ2-5,TRBD1,TGTGCCAGCAGCTGGGGACAGGATGGGACCCAGTACTTC,CASSWGQDGTQYF
NA,TRBV7-9,14,TRBJ1-4,TRBD1,TGTGCCAGCAGCACAGGGGTCACTAATGAAAAACTGTTTTTT,CASSTGVTNEKLFF
few,TRBV28,13,TRBJ1-2,NA,TGTGCCAGTACCAGGTCGGGTGTCTATGGCTACACCTTC,CASTRSGVYGYTF
NA,TRBV20-1,15,TRBJ1-4,NA,TGCAGTGCTGGAGACGGGGGGCGGGCTAATGAAAAACTGTTTTTT,CSAGDGGRANEKLFF
few,TRBV5-6,15,TRBJ2-3,TRBD2,TGTGCCAGCAGTTTAACTAGCGGGAGTTCGAATACGCAGTATTTT,CASSLTSGSSNTQYF
few,TRBV5-6,16,TRBJ2-1,TRBD2,TGTGCCAGCAGTCGACTAGCGGGAGTAGAATACAATGAGCAGTTCTTC,CASSRLAGVEYNEQFF
few,TRBV13,15,TRBJ2-1,NA,TGTGCCAGCAGCACGTCGGAGGGTTCCTACAATGAGCAGTTCTTC,CASSTSEGSYNEQFF
many,TRBV12-3/TRBV12-4,14,TRBJ2-5,TRBD1,TGTGCCAGCAGCCGACAGGGTTTACAAGAGACCCAGTACTTC,CASSRQGLQETQYF
NA,TRBV12-3/TRBV12-4,16,TRBJ2-2,TRBD1,TGTGCCAGCAGAAGGGACAGACTCGAGAACACCGGGGAGCTGTTTTTT,CASRRDRLENTGELFF
NA,TRBV20-1,13,TRBJ2-1,NA,TGCAGTGCTAGAGATTCTCGGGGGGCGCAAGAGTTCTTC,CSARDSRGAQEFF
NA,TRBV6-4,14,TRBJ1-1,NA,TGTGCCAGCAGCCTTGCGGCTTCTTCCACTGAAGCTTTCTTT,CASSLAASSTEAFF
NA,TRBV5-5,16,TRBJ2-3,NA,TGTGCCAGCAGCCGCCTACAGGACCTTCTCGCAGATACGCAGTATTTT,CASSRLQDLLADTQYF
NA,TRBV20-1,15,TRBJ2-4,NA,TGCAGTGCTAGAGATGGCGGCCTAGGGTGGAACATTCAGTACTTC,CSARDGGLGWNIQYF
NA,TRBV19,15,TRBJ2-5,TRBD2,TGTGCCAGTAGCGGGACGGGAGGGTACCAAGAGACCCAGTACTTC,CASSGTGGYQETQYF
NA,TRBV5-1,12,TRBJ2-1,TRBD2,TGCGCCAGCAGCTTGGAGCGGGGGGGCTTGTTCTTC,CASSLERGGLFF
NA,TRBV29-1,16,TRBJ2-7,NA,TGCAGCGTTACCCCTTTGGGGGGGCGAAGACGGAACGAGCAGTACTTC,CSVTPLGGRRRNEQYF
NA,TRBV25-1,14,TRBJ2-5,NA,TGTGCCAGCAGGGTCACGGGGACTGAAGAGACCCAGTACTTC,CASRVTGTEETQYF
few,TRBV12-3/TRBV12-4,14,TRBJ2-7,NA,TGTGCCAGCAGTTTTGGGCAGGCCTCGAGCGAGCAGTACTTC,CASSFGQASSEQYF
NA,TRBV10-3,13,TRBJ2-1,NA,TGTGCCATCACGGCAGGGTCCTACAATGAGCAGTTCTTC,CAITAGSYNEQFF
NA,TRBV6-5,12,TRBJ1-5,NA,TGTGCCAGCAGTTACGGGGACGGTGGCCAGCATTTT,CASSYGDGGQHF
NA,TRBV6-6,14,TRBJ2-5,NA,TGTGCCAGCAGTTACTCGGACAGCTCCGAGACCCAGTACTTC,CASSYSDSSETQYF
NA,TRBV18,13,TRBJ2-7,TRBD2,TGTGCCAGCTCCCGAACTAGCGGGGACGAGCAGTACTTC,CASSRTSGDEQYF
few,TRBV7-9,12,TRBJ2-7,TRBD2,TGTGCCAGCAGCTTCCTAGCGGGAGATCTGTACTTC,CASSFLAGDLYF
NA,TRBV12-3/TRBV12-4,14,TRBJ1-2,NA,TGTGCCAGCAGTTTTAACAGAGCTAACTATGGCTACACCTTC,CASSFNRANYGYTF
NA,TRBV5-6,17,TRBJ2-6,NA,TGTGCCAGCAGCCGCCGAGGGGTCTTCTCTGGGGCCAACGTCCTGACTTTC,CASSRRGVFSGANVLTF
NA,TRBV7-9,13,TRBJ1-1,NA,TGTGCCAGCAGCCGAGGGGCTGCCGCTGAAGCTTTCTTT,CASSRGAAAEAFF